This entry lists 9 T cell receptor beta chains sequenced from one sample in a study of T cells after yellow fever vaccination. TCRdb re-called the 5' RACE reads through MiXCR, storing one row per CDR3 protein. The sample lists approximately 550,000 distinct CDR3 sequences, 13% occurring once. The source was PBMCs, collected on the day of the yellow fever booster vaccination. The receptors were gathered from a man aged 25-45 years who received the YFV17D yellow fever vaccine.

J is TRBJ2-1 and V is TRBV4-3; TRBD2 agrees at 9 bases. Germline CDR1 is LGHNA and CDR2 is YSLEER. Trimming took 3 bases from V and 7 from J; bases not matched to a gene: 10. The length of the CDR3 is 16 residues. CDR3: CASSHYLAGVGNEQFF. The CDR3 region has the DNA TGCGCCAGCAGCCACTACTTAGCGGGAGTGGGTAATGAGCAGTTCTTC.

The rearrangement uses TRBV11-2 and TRBJ2-1; no firm D call. The CDR3 spans 14 residues. Germline V gene sequence: CDR1 SGHAT, CDR2 FQNNGV. The V end was cut by 5 bases, the J end by 0 bases, with 8 bases between. CDR3 coding DNA: TGTGCCAGCAGCGACCTCAGCTCCTACAATGAGCAGTTCTTC. Protein product: CASSDLSSYNEQFF.

The chain uses TRBV20-1 and TRBJ1-3; D is unresolved. V lost 0 bases and J lost 0, with 9 bases in between. CDR3 length equals 15 residues. CDR1 is DFQATT, CDR2 SNEGSKA, per germline (reference sequence). The CDR3 loop is CSARDGTSSGNTIYF. DNA for the CDR3: TGCAGTGCTAGAGACGGCACGAGCTCTGGAAACACCATATATTTT.

This clonotype was counted many times. The V and J genes are TRBV3-1 and TRBJ2-5; 7 nucleotides agree with TRBD2. V shed 1 base and J 3 bases; nucleotides not matched to a gene: 5. This CDR3 has 15 residues. Per germline, CDR1 LGHDT and CDR2 YNNKEL (reference sequence). The CDR3 region is CASSQVLAAKETQYF. CDR3 coding DNA: TGTGCCAGCAGCCAAGTCCTAGCGGCTAAAGAGACCCAGTACTTC.

The table lists this clonotype with a few counts. V and J are TRBV6-1 and TRBJ2-2; the match to TRBD1 covers 9 bases. CDR3 length: 14 amino acids. The germline V gene encodes CDR1 MNHNS and CDR2 SASEGT. V lost 6 bases, J lost 7 bases, and 6 bases stayed unmatched. CDR3 region: CASRWGQGNGELFF. CDR3 sequence (DNA): TGTGCCAGCAGATGGGGACAGGGAAACGGGGAGCTGTTTTTT.

This clonotype was seen a handful of times. V gene TRBV6-1 combines with J gene TRBJ2-7; possible D gene TRBD2, 5 bases. V dropped 8 bases and J dropped 5 bases, with 22 bases sitting between them. The CDR3 is made up of 15 amino acids. CDR1 MNHNS and CDR2 SASEGT come from the germline V gene. The CDR3 sequence is CASLSGLPLADEQYF. The CDR3 DNA is TGTGCCAGCTTGAGCGGACTGCCCCTTGCCGACGAGCAGTACTTC.

The J gene is TRBJ2-1, the V gene TRBV5-1; no definite D call. There are 15 residues in the CDR3. CDR1 and CDR2 (germline): SGHRS, YFSETQ. V was shortened by 0 bases and J by 0 bases, with 7 bases between the two germline ends. Here the CDR3 DNA reads TGCGCCAGCAGCTTGGCCCTGGGCTCCTACAATGAGCAGTTCTTC. It yields the protein CASSLALGSYNEQFF.

Remarks on this clonotype: A much larger clone differs from this one at a single base, so this may be a read error. V usage is TRBV6-5 and J usage is TRBJ2-7; D is uncertain. The CDR3 has 13 residues. Germline CDR1 MNHEY, CDR2 SVGAGI. This chain's CDR3 is CANSYSRDYEQYF. The CDR3 DNA is TGTGCCAACAGTTACTCGAGAGATTACGAGCAGTACTTC.

The chain combines TRBV4-3 with TRBJ1-3, with D possibly matching TRBD1 (5 bases). V was cut by 1 base and J by 0 bases, with 10 bases left in between. Per germline, CDR1 LGHNA and CDR2 YSLEER. The CDR3 is 16 residues long. The CDR3 loop reads CASSQGGALSGNTIYF. The CDR3 region has the DNA TGCGCCAGCAGCCAAGGTGGGGCGCTCTCTGGAAACACCATATATTTT.